These T cell receptor beta chains were read from a single sample in a study of T cell repertoires in aging, cancer and after chemotherapy. TCRdb passed the multiplex PCR reads through MiXCR, listing each CDR3 protein once. The sample records about 2,500 distinct CDR3 sequences, about 50% being singletons. The sequencing input was blood. These receptors were collected from a human donor with a blood cancer. Each CDR3 is given with its conserved first and last residue. The D gene is left open where the match is weak. Clone size appears in some rows only: once, few, many, or a class for an expanded clone.

V	J	size	D	CDR3	DNA
TRBV6-5	TRBJ2-2	few	.	CASSYSRILNTGELFF	TGTGCCAGCAGTTACTCGAGGATTTTGAACACCGGGGAGCTGTTTTTT
TRBV4-3	TRBJ1-6	few	.	CASSQMGGLGSPLHF	TGCGCCAGCAGCCAGATGGGCGGGTTGGGTTCACCCCTCCACTTT
TRBV6-1	TRBJ2-2	.	.	CASSNSNTGELFF	TGTGCCAGCAGTAACAGTAACACCGGGGAGCTGTTTTTT
TRBV5-4	TRBJ2-1	.	.	CASSLSLAGDNEQFF	TGTGCCAGCAGCTTGTCCTTGGCTGGGGACAATGAGCAGTTCTTC
TRBV12-3/TRBV12-4	TRBJ2-3	large	.	CASRHEGGTDTQYF	TGTGCCAGCAGACACGAGGGGGGCACAGATACGCAGTATTTT
TRBV6-5	TRBJ2-3	few	TRBD2	CAISPSGESGDTQYF	TGTGCCATCAGCCCTAGCGGGGAAAGCGGAGATACGCAGTATTTT
TRBV5-6	TRBJ2-5	.	.	CASSLPRVRGTQYF	TGTGCCAGCAGCTTACCCAGGGTCCGGGGGACCCAGTACTTC
TRBV28	TRBJ2-7	.	TRBD1	CASRPGTGDFYEQYF	TGTGCCAGCAGACCCGGGACAGGCGACTTTTACGAGCAGTACTTC
TRBV12-3/TRBV12-4	TRBJ2-7	.	.	CASSPTRSGEQYF	TGTGCCAGCAGTCCCACCCGGTCGGGCGAGCAGTACTTC
TRBV6-5	TRBJ2-2	.	.	CASSYSEANTGELFF	TGTGCCAGCAGTTACTCGGAGGCCAACACCGGGGAGCTGTTTTTT